Each of the 28 T cell receptor beta chains below was sequenced from the same sample in a study of cytomegalovirus exposure and HLA in healthy donors. Use of 60 Vbeta and 13 Jbeta primers characterized the PCR. Assay: immunoSEQ multiplex PCR; the TCRdb copy retains only in-frame clones and omits some. Found here are 200,000 to 250,000 clones, approximately 83% of them singletons; the top ten hold roughly 0.7%. The specimen was PBMCs. The source is a boy between 2 and 15 years old in good health and CMV-seronegative.

The chain is built from TRBV4-1 and TRBJ1-2; 8 bases fit TRBD1. J lost 1 base, V lost 7 bases, and 5 bases had no gene match. Per germline, CDR1 MGHRA and CDR2 YSYEKL. The CDR3 is 14 residues long. CDR3 sequence (DNA): TGCGCCAGCACAGGACAGGGCCATAACTATGGCTACACCTTC. This sequence encodes CASTGQGHNYGYTF.

The CDR3 sequence: CASSLGTSGRGAETQYF. In nucleotides, the CDR3 is TGTGCCAGCAGCCTCGGGACTAGCGGGAGGGGTGCAGAGACCCAGTACTTC. The chain couples TRBV7-9 to TRBJ2-5, with 16 bases that match TRBD2. In germline, CDR1 is SEHNR, CDR2 FQNEAQ (reference sequence). The CDR3 totals 17 residues. Unmatched junction bases numbered 7, after V lost 5 bases and J lost 4 bases.

This chain links TRBV2 with TRBJ2-1; 9 bases agree with TRBD2. This CDR3 spans 16 amino acids. The germline gives CDR1 SNHLY, CDR2 FYNNEI. Germline trimming cut 4 bases from V and 2 bases from J; bases unmatched to any gene: 6. The CDR3 bases are TGTGCCAGCAGTGTCCCGGGACTAGCAGCCTACAATGAGCAGTTCTTC. Its protein product is CASSVPGLAAYNEQFF.

This chain joins TRBV27 and TRBJ1-5, with 7 bases aligning to TRBD1. Germline assignment: CDR1 MNHEY and CDR2 SMNVEV (reference sequence). The V and J ends lost 4 bases and 1 base, in that order; junction bases with no gene match: 1. This CDR3 is built from 14 residues. The CDR3 region is CASSSTGSNQPQHF. DNA of the CDR3: TGTGCCAGCAGTTCGACAGGGAGCAATCAGCCCCAGCATTTT.

V is TRBV9 and J is TRBJ2-1; 12 bases fit TRBD1. Germline values: CDR1 SGDLS, CDR2 YYNGEE. This CDR3 has 20 amino acids. The trim removed 5 bases at V and 2 bases at J, leaving 17 bases unmatched. In DNA, the CDR3 is TGTGCCAGCAGTCACCTCGGGACAGGGGGCCGGAGCGGGACCTACAATGAGCAGTTCTTC. Translated, it gives CASSHLGTGGRSGTYNEQFF. Supplemented by reference TRBV9 and TRBJ2-1, the full variable domain reads DSGVTQTPKHLITATGQRVTLRCSPRSGDLSVYWYQQSLDQGLQFLIQYYNGEERAKGNILERFSAQQFPDLHSELNLSSLELGDSALYFCASSHLGTGGRSGTYNEQFFGPGTRLTVL.

The gene calls are TRBV27 and TRBJ1-5, with D maybe TRBD1 (6 bases). The germline gives CDR1 MNHEY, CDR2 SMNVEV (reference sequence). This CDR3 is 16 amino acids long. The V gene lost 0 bases and the J gene lost 3 bases, with 12 bases spanning the gap. The CDR3 is CASSLSPSGDNQPQHF. CDR3 in DNA: TGTGCCAGCAGTTTATCCCCCTCAGGGGACAATCAGCCCCAGCATTTT.

CDR3 bases: TGTGCCAGCAGTTGGACAGGGTCTGGCTACGAGCAGTACTTC. It translates to CASSWTGSGYEQYF. The genes are TRBV6-6 and TRBJ2-5; 8 bases are a match to TRBD1. The end of the DNA aligns better with TRBJ2-7, so the J call may be wrong. From germline, CDR1 is MNHNY and CDR2 SVGAGI (reference sequence). The CDR3 runs 14 residues.

The gene calls are TRBV29-1 and TRBJ1-3; no clear D. Germline CDR1 is SQVTM and CDR2 is ANQGSEA. The CDR3 runs to 12 residues. The V end lost 4 bases, the J end lost 0 bases, and 4 bases lay between the germline ends. The DNA for the CDR3 is TGCAGCGTTGTTATCTCTGGAAACACCATATATTTT. Translation gives CSVVISGNTIYF.

V usage is TRBV9 and J usage is TRBJ2-7; 13 bases are a match to TRBD2. V trimming: 3 bases; J trimming: 7 bases; junction bases outside the gene matches: 13. The CDR3 extends over 17 amino acids. The V gene's germline CDR1 is SGDLS and CDR2 YYNGEE. This chain's CDR3 is CASSAGDGLAGVDEQYF. As DNA, the CDR3 is TGTGCCAGCAGCGCAGGCGATGGACTAGCGGGAGTTGATGAGCAGTACTTC. The entire variable domain, with the rest obtained from reference TRBV9 and TRBJ2-7, is as follows: DSGVTQTPKHLITATGQRVTLRCSPRSGDLSVYWYQQSLDQGLQFLIQYYNGEERAKGNILERFSAQQFPDLHSELNLSSLELGDSALYFCASSAGDGLAGVDEQYFGPGTRLTVT.

The V gene is TRBV6-7, the J gene TRBJ1-2, with D uncertain. TRBV6-7 is an ORF, with its function uncertain. Deletions cut 4 bases from V and 4 bases from J, with 10 bases between. CDR3 length: 13 amino acids. CDR3 nucleotides: TGTGCCAGCAGTTCCCCACAGAGCTATGGCTACACCTTC. Translation gives CASSSPQSYGYTF.

Turning to this clone: Other DNA sequences of this sample code for an identical CDR3. The chain recombines TRBV20-1 with TRBJ1-1; 7 bases fit TRBD1. The CDR3 totals 11 residues. Unmatched junction bases numbered 4, after V lost 6 bases and J lost 6 bases. Germline V lookup: CDR1 DFQATT, CDR2 SNEGSKA (reference sequence). The CDR3 coding sequence is TGCAGTGCGCGACAGGGCTCTGAAGCTTTCTTT. Amino acids: CSARQGSEAFF.

The chain is built from TRBV29-1 and TRBJ2-1; 8 bases line up with TRBD2. Germline V gene data show CDR1 as SQVTM and CDR2 as ANQGSEA. The CDR3 loop spans 13 amino acids. The CDR3 DNA reads TGCACCACGTCGGGAGGGAACTACAATGAGCAGTTCTTC. Its protein is CTTSGGNYNEQFF.

This clone was counted a single time. The chain links TRBV29-1 to TRBJ1-5; D perhaps matches TRBD1 (5 bases). Germline CDR1 is SQVTM and CDR2 is ANQGSEA. Trimming pared 4 bases from V and 4 bases from J, leaving 11 bases between. This CDR3 is 13 amino acids long. CDR3 bases: TGCAGCGTTGGGTACAGGTTAAATCAGCCCCAGCATTTT. Amino acid sequence: CSVGYRLNQPQHF.

The V call is TRBV2, the J call TRBJ1-2; 9 bases match TRBD1. The CDR3 consists of 14 residues. After removal of 6 bases from V and 7 bases from J, the junction contained 9 bases not matched to a gene. In germline, CDR1 is SNHLY, CDR2 FYNNEI. The CDR3 region has the DNA TGTGCCAGCAGCCGGACAGGGGAACTTGCTGGCTACACCTTC. This codes for CASSRTGELAGYTF.

This sequence joins TRBV13 and TRBJ2-3; D is ambiguous. The CDR3 sequence is 12 residues long. Trimming removed 5 bases at V and 3 bases at J, with 6 bases between. Germline V gene data show CDR1 as PRHDT and CDR2 as FYEKMQ (reference sequence). CDR3 coding DNA: TGTGCCAGCAGCCCGGGTACAGATACGCAGTATTTT. It encodes CASSPGTDTQYF.

This sequence joins TRBV29-1 and TRBJ2-7; 7 nucleotides agree with TRBD2. The germline CDR1 and CDR2 sequences are SQVTM and ANQGSEA. J was trimmed by 0 bases and V by 4 bases; bases with no gene match: 3. The CDR3 spans 13 residues. The CDR3 is CSVVGGGSYEQYF. The CDR3 DNA sequence: TGCAGCGTTGTCGGCGGGGGCTCCTACGAGCAGTACTTC.

CDR3 nucleotide sequence: TGTGCCAGCAGTGAACACACAGGGAAGGGTCAAGAGACCCAGTACTTC. Protein sequence: CASSEHTGKGQETQYF. The chain is built from TRBV6-1 and TRBJ2-5, with D possibly being TRBD1 (6 bases). This CDR3 is built from 16 residues. V gave up 2 bases and J gave up 2 bases, with 15 bases separating them. CDR1 and CDR2 (germline): MNHNS, SASEGT.

This clone was seen a few times. The chain couples TRBV27 to TRBJ2-7, with 8 bases lining up with TRBD1. The germline gives CDR1 MNHEY, CDR2 SMNVEV (reference sequence). V lost 8 bases, J lost 3 bases, and 3 bases stayed unmatched. The CDR3 is 12 residues long. The CDR3 loop is CASRGQGYEQYF. The CDR3 nucleotides are TGTGCCAGCCGCGGACAGGGCTACGAGCAGTACTTC.

V usage is TRBV2 and J usage is TRBJ1-1; D remains unclear. V was pared by 7 bases and J by 0 bases, with 9 bases between. CDR1 and CDR2 from the germline V gene are SNHLY and FYNNEI. The CDR3 has 13 residues. In nucleotides, the CDR3 is TGTGCCAGCACGGAGGGCTTGAACACTGAAGCTTTCTTT. It codes for CASTEGLNTEAFF.

The chain carries TRBV2 and TRBJ2-5; TRBD1 matches 8 bases. Germline trimming cut 4 bases from V and 3 bases from J; bases unmatched to any gene: 7. This CDR3 has 15 amino acids. CDR1 and CDR2 from the germline V gene are SNHLY and FYNNEI. The CDR3 here is CASSGTGRYKETQYF. The CDR3, as DNA: TGTGCCAGCAGTGGGACAGGGAGATACAAAGAGACCCAGTACTTC.

The V gene is TRBV6-1, the J gene TRBJ2-5, with 10 positions matching TRBD2. Trimming at V came to 1 base and at J to 7 bases, leaving 6 bases not matched to a gene. Germline CDR1 is MNHNS and CDR2 is SASEGT. The CDR3 contains 15 residues. CDR3 in DNA: TGTGCCAGCAGTGAAGTACCTAGCGGGAGAAGGACCCAGTACTTC. Residues: CASSEVPSGRRTQYF.

This clone was seen just once. The gene calls are TRBV27 and TRBJ1-2; D possibly corresponds to TRBD1 (6 bases). Germline assignment: CDR1 MNHEY and CDR2 SMNVEV (reference sequence). V was clipped by 0 bases and J by 3 bases, with 11 bases between them. The CDR3 extends over 15 amino acids. CDR3 nucleotide sequence: TGTGCCAGCAGTTTATCCTTGGCAGGGGACTATGGCTACACCTTC. This encodes CASSLSLAGDYGYTF.

The gene calls are TRBV19 and TRBJ1-2; a weak D match, TRBD1 (5 bases). CDR3 length equals 13 residues. Trimming shortened V by 5 bases and J by 5 bases, and 12 bases separated the two germline ends. Germline-derived CDR1 and CDR2 are LNHDA and SQIVND (reference sequence). The CDR3 DNA is TGTGCCAGTAGTTCGGGGGTTGAATATGGCTACACCTTC. Translation gives CASSSGVEYGYTF.

The chain carries TRBV11-1 and TRBJ2-5; 7 bases match TRBD1. The J call may be in error: the DNA end matches TRBJ2-7 better. The germline V gene has CDR1 SGHAT and CDR2 FQDESV (reference sequence). CDR3 length equals 14 residues. The chain's CDR3 is CASSYRGTSYEQYF. The CDR3 DNA sequence: TGTGCCAGCAGCTACAGGGGAACATCCTACGAGCAGTACTTC.

The chain joins TRBV19 to TRBJ2-1; 7 bases align to TRBD2. This CDR3 has 15 amino acids. Germline CDR1 reads LNHDA; CDR2 reads SQIVND (reference sequence). V shed 6 bases and J 8 bases; nucleotides not matched to a gene: 13. The CDR3 loop is CASSRTERGIHEQFF. The CDR3 DNA follows: TGTGCCAGTAGCCGGACGGAGCGGGGAATCCATGAGCAGTTCTTC.

The rearrangement joins TRBV7-9 to TRBJ2-1; 9 nucleotides align to TRBD1. Germline trimming cut 5 bases from V and 7 bases from J; bases unmatched to any gene: 12. CDR3 length: 16 amino acids. Germline assignment: CDR1 SEHNR and CDR2 FQNEAQ (reference sequence). The CDR3 spells CASSATRDRDFNEQFF. CDR3 bases: TGTGCCAGCAGCGCGACCCGGGACAGGGACTTTAATGAGCAGTTCTTC.

This clone was found a few times. V is TRBV6-4 and J is TRBJ1-1; D is possibly TRBD1 (5 bases). Trimming stripped 0 bases from V and 4 bases from J, with 12 bases between. The germline gives CDR1 MRHNA, CDR2 SNTAGT. CDR3 length equals 15 residues. The CDR3 bases are TGTGCCAGCAGTGACTCGGCAGGGCGGAGCACTGAAGCTTTCTTT. Protein: CASSDSAGRSTEAFF.

This sequence joins TRBV6-1 and TRBJ2-1; D is unclear. V lost 7 bases, J lost 7 bases, and 14 bases lay in between. CDR1 and CDR2 from the germline V gene are MNHNS and SASEGT. The CDR3 spans 13 residues. The CDR3: CASKLMPGNEQFF. CDR3 DNA sequence: TGTGCCAGCAAACTAATGCCCGGGAATGAGCAGTTCTTC.